These T cell receptor beta chains were read from a single sample in a study of shared clonotypes between healthy human individuals. Generated by immunoSEQ multiplex PCR, the TCRdb table keeps only in-frame clones and is missing some. The sample has around 88,000 clones, 67% seen once. The material sequenced was memory CD8+ T cells sorted from blood. The receptors here all came from a man aged 25-45 years in good health. The CDR3 runs from the conserved cysteine through the conserved F or W. Not every row has a clone size; where given, it reads once, few, many or a size class.

TRBV29-1	TRBJ2-4	NA	CSVGGGLF
TRBV11-2	TRBJ2-2	NA	CASSLVAGVTGELFF
TRBV5-4	TRBJ2-2	few	CASSFLNSITHVGELFF
TRBV2	TRBJ2-1	NA	CASSEGLAINEQFF
TRBV19	TRBJ1-5	NA	CASRTTGAPNQPQHF
TRBV2	TRBJ1-2	NA	CASSGRGRDYGYTF
TRBV5-1	TRBJ1-1	NA	CASSDGTRNTEAFF
TRBV15	TRBJ2-1	NA	CATSRAVFGGRSNEQFF
TRBV6-6	TRBJ2-5	NA	CASSSTETDQETQYF
TRBV5-6	TRBJ2-7	NA	CASSLGDPYEQYF
TRBV19	TRBJ2-1	NA	CASSRGGNEQFF
TRBV27	TRBJ2-1	many	CASSSRDTAYNEQFF
TRBV5-1	TRBJ2-1	NA	CASSLETSGNGYNEQFF
TRBV5-6	TRBJ2-2	NA	CASSLGGAGELFF
TRBV18	TRBJ2-5	NA	CASSPSRSETQYF
TRBV28	TRBJ2-1	NA	CASTIRAVYNEQFF
TRBV10-1	TRBJ2-7	once	CASSEGRGGPYDEQYF
TRBV10-3	TRBJ2-7	once	CAISEFRQGASYEQYF